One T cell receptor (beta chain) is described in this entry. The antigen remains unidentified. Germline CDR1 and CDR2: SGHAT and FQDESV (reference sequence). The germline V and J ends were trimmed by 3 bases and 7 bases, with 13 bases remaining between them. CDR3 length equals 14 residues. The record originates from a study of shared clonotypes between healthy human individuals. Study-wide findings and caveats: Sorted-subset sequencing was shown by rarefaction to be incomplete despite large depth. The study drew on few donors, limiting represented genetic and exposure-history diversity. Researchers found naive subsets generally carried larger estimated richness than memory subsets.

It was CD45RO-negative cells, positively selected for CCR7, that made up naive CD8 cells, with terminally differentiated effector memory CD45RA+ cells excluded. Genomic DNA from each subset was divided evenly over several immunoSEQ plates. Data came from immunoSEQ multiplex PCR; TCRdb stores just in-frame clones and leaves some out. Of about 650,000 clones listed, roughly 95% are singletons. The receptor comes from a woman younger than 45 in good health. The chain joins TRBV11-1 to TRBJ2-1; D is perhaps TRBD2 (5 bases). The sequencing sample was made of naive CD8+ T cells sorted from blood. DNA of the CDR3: TGTGCCAGCAGCTTCCTTGGGGAGCAGAATGAGCAGTTCTTC. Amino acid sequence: CASSFLGEQNEQFF.